The 8 T cell receptor beta chains below come from one sample, sequenced in a study of CXCR3-negative and CXCR3-positive naive CD8 T cells. In preparing the TRB cDNA libraries, 5' RACE with UMI labels was used. From the 5' RACE reads, TCRdb lists one entry per CDR3 protein and no DNA. Its table records approximately 74,000 distinct CDR3 sequences. The sequenced sample consisted of naive CXCR3- CD8+ T cells from blood. Subset noted: CD45RO-CCR7+CD27+CD95- naive CD8+ T cells lacking CXCR3 (TNR3-). These receptor sequences come from a human donor in good health. Some clones in this sample may be carry-over from other donors' samples.

CDR3 in amino acids: CASSQDWGRDEQFF. This chain links TRBV14 with TRBJ2-1; the TRBD1 assignment by TCRdb is unverifiable without DNA. CDR1 is SGHDN and CDR2 is FVKESK in the germline V gene. The CDR3 covers 14 residues.

The chain recombines TRBV6-5 with TRBJ2-1; TCRdb reports TRBD1, a call that lacks DNA to check it against. Germline V gives CDR1 MNHEY, CDR2 SVGAGI. The CDR3 runs to 16 residues. The CDR3: CASSYGAGATYNEQFF.

The chain joins TRBV12-3 or TRBV12-4 to TRBJ1-3; TCRdb designates TRBD1, a call that cannot be tested without DNA. CDR3 length: 15 amino acids. The CDR3 sequence is CASSSDRDYGNTIYF.

The V call is TRBV20-1, the J call TRBJ1-4. Germline lookup yields CDR1 DFQATT and CDR2 SNEGSKA (reference sequence). The CDR3 has 16 residues. CDR3 loop: CSARVDSAGLTEKLFF.

The chain has TRBV29-1 and TRBJ2-1. Germline V gene lookup returns CDR1 SQVTM and CDR2 ANQGSEA. The CDR3 length is 12 residues. CDR3 amino acids: CSVETHVSEQFF.

The CDR3 here is CSVEGGAHTGELFF. V usage is TRBV29-1 and J usage is TRBJ2-2; TCRdb selects TRBD2, and the lack of DNA leaves this call unchecked. The CDR3 covers 14 residues. The germline gives CDR1 SQVTM, CDR2 ANQGSEA.

The chain has TRBV7-9 and TRBJ2-5; the D call from TCRdb, TRBD1, cannot be confirmed without DNA. CDR1 and CDR2 from the germline V gene are SEHNR and FQNEAQ (reference sequence). The CDR3 sequence is 14 residues long. This CDR3 is CASSSDRNGETQYF.

The chain is built from TRBV11-1 and TRBJ2-5; TCRdb returns TRBD2, unconfirmable since there is no DNA. Germline CDR1 is SGHAT and CDR2 is FQDESV (reference sequence). CDR3 size: 16 residues. The CDR3 protein is CASSPTSGGLQETQYF.